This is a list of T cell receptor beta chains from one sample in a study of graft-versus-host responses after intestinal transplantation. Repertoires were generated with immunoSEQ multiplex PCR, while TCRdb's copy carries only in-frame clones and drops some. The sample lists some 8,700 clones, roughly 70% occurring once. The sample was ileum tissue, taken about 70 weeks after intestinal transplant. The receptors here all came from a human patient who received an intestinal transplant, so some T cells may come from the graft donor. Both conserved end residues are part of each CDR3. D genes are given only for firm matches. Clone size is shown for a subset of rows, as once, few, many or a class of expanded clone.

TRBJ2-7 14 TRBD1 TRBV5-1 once CASGVTGDSYEQYF TGCGCCAGCGGCGTGACAGGGGACTCCTACGAGCAGTACTTC
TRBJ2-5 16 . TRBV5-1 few CASSPLPPGAQETQYF TGCGCCAGCAGCCCCCTCCCCCCAGGTGCTCAAGAGACCCAGTACTTC
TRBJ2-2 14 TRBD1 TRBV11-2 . CASRRQGDTGELFF TGTGCCAGCAGGAGACAGGGGGACACCGGGGAGCTGTTTTTT
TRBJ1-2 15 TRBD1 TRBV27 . CASSLKTGGNYGYTF TGTGCCAGCAGTTTAAAAACAGGGGGAAACTATGGCTACACCTTC
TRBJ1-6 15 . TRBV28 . CASSFREPKNSPLHF TGTGCCAGCAGTTTCAGGGAACCGAAAAATTCACCCCTCCACTTT
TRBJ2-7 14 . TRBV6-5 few CASSYSGTDYEQYF TGTGCCAGCAGTTACTCGGGGACGGACTACGAGCAGTACTTC
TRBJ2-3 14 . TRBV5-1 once CASSPGPPTDTQYF TGCGCCAGCAGCCCCGGACCCCCCACAGATACGCAGTATTTT
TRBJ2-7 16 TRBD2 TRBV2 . CASSAGGLAGTYEQYF TGTGCCAGCAGTGCTGGGGGACTAGCGGGAACCTACGAGCAGTACTTC
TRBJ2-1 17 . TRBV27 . CASSFSGTPNSYNEQFF TGTGCCAGCAGTTTTTCCGGGACGCCTAATTCCTACAATGAGCAGTTCTTC
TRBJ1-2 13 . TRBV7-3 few CASSLDAVEGYTF TGTGCCAGCAGCTTGGACGCCGTAGAGGGCTACACCTTC
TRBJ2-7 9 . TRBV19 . CASIYEQYF TGTGCCAGCATCTACGAGCAGTACTTC
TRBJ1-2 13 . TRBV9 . CASSVGGDYGYTF TGTGCCAGCAGCGTAGGGGGTGACTATGGCTACACCTTC
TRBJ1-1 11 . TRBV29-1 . CSVENGDAAFF TGCAGCGTTGAAAACGGGGACGCAGCTTTCTTT
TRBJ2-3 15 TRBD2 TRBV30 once CAWSKRGRVTDTQYF TGTGCCTGGAGTAAGCGCGGGAGGGTTACAGATACGCAGTATTTT
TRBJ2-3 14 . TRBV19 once CASSMGQGTDTQYF TGTGCCAGTAGTATGGGCCAGGGCACAGATACGCAGTATTTT
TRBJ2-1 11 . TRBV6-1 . CASSEWNEQFF TGTGCCAGCAGTGAGTGGAATGAGCAGTTCTTC
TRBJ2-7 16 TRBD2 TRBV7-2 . CASSFLLAGFAYEQYF TGTGCCAGCAGCTTTTTACTAGCGGGATTTGCCTACGAGCAGTACTTC
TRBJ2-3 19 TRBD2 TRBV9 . CASSPHGWRGRQNTDTQYF TGTGCCAGCAGCCCTCACGGGTGGCGCGGGAGGCAAAACACAGATACGCAGTATTTT
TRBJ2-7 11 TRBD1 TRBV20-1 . CSADRADEQYF TGCAGTGCAGACAGGGCGGACGAGCAGTACTTC
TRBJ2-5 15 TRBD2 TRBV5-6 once CASSHLTSDQEAQYF TGTGCCAGCAGCCACCTCACTAGCGATCAAGAGGCCCAGTACTTC
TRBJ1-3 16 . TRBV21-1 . CASRLSLQHARNTIYF TGTGCCAGCAGACTGTCACTACAACACGCACGAAACACCATATATTTT
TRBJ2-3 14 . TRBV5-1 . CASSQQAATDTQYF TGCGCCAGCAGCCAACAGGCCGCCACAGATACGCAGTATTTT
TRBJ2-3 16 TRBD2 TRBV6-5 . CASSYGPQAGEDTQYF TGTGCCAGCAGTTACGGCCCACAAGCGGGAGAAGATACGCAGTATTTT
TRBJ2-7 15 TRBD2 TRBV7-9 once CASSFGSSGGYEQYF TGTGCCAGCAGCTTCGGCTCTAGCGGGGGATACGAGCAGTACTTC
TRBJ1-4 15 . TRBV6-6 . CASSYSGGAGEKLFF TGTGCCAGCAGTTACTCCGGGGGGGCGGGCGAAAAACTGTTTTTT
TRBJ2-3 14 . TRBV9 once CASSVAGGADTQYF TGTGCCAGCAGCGTAGCGGGTGGCGCAGATACGCAGTATTTT
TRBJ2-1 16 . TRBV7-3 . CASSSLQGSSYNEQFF TGTGCCAGCAGCTCATTACAGGGAAGCTCCTACAATGAGCAGTTCTTC
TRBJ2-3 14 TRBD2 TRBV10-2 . CASRLAGGPDTQYF TGCGCCAGCAGACTAGCGGGAGGGCCAGATACGCAGTATTTT
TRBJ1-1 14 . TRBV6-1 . CASSLRPSNTEAFF TGTGCCAGCAGCCTTAGACCATCGAACACTGAAGCTTTCTTT
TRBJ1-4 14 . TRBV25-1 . CASRQTGGGEKLFF TGTGCCAGCAGGCAGACAGGTGGAGGTGAAAAACTGTTTTTT
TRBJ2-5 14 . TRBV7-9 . CASSFTGSGETQYF TGTGCCAGCAGCTTTACAGGGAGCGGAGAGACCCAGTACTTC
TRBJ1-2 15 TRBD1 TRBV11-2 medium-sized CASSLVATGNYGYTF TGTGCCAGCAGCTTAGTTGCGACAGGGAACTATGGCTACACCTTC
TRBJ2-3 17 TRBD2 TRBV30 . CAWSPQEEAGGTDTQYF TGTGCCTGGAGTCCCCAAGAGGAGGCGGGAGGCACAGATACGCAGTATTTT
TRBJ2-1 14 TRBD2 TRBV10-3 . CAISEGLAGNEQFF TGTGCCATCAGTGAGGGACTAGCGGGCAATGAGCAGTTCTTC